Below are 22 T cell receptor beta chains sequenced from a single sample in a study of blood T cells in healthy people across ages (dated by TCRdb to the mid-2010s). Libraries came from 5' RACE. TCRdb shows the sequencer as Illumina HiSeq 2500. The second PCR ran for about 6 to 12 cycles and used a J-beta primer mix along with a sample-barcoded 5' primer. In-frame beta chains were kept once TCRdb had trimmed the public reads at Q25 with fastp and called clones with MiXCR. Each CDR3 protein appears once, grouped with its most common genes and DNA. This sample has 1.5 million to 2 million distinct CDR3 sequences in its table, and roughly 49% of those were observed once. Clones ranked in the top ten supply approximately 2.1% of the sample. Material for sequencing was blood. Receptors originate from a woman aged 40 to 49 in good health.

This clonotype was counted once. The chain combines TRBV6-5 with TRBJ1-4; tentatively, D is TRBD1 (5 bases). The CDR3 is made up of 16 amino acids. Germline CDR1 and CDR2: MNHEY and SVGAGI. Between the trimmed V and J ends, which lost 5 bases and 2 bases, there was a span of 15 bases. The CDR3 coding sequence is TGTGCCAGCAGTCCAGACCAGGGCCGCACTAATGAAAAACTGTTTTTT. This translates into CASSPDQGRTNEKLFF.

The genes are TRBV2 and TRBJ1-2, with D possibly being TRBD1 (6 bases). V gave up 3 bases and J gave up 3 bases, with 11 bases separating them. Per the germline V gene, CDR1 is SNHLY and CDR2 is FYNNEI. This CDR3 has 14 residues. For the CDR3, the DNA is TGTGCCAGCAGTGACCGGACAGTCCACTATGGCTACACCTTC. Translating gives CASSDRTVHYGYTF.

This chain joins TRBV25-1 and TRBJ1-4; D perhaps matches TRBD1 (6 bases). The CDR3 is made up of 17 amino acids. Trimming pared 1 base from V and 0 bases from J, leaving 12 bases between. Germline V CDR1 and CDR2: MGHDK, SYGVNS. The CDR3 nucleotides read TGTGCCAGCAGTGAATTTAGTAAGGGGGCAACTAATGAAAAACTGTTTTTT. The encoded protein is CASSEFSKGATNEKLFF.

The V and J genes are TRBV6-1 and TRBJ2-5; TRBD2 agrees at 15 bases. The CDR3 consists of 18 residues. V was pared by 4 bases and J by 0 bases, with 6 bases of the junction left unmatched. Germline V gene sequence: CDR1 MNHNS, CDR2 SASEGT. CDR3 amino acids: CASSAGTSGGLDQETQYF. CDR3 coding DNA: TGTGCCAGCAGTGCTGGGACTAGCGGGGGGCTGGACCAAGAGACCCAGTACTTC.

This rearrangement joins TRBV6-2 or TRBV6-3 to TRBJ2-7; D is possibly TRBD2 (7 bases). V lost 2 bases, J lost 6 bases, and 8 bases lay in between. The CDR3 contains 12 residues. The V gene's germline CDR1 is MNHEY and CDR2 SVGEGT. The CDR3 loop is CASSYAGAEQYF. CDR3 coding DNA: TGTGCCAGCAGTTACGCGGGGGCCGAGCAGTACTTC.

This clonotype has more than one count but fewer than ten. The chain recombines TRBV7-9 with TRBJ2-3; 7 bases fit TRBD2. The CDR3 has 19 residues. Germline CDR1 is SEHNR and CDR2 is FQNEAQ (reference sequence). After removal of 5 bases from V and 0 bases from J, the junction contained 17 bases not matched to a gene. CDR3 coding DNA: TGTGCCAGCAGCGGAGGGAGCAGCGGGGAAGGTAGAAGCACAGATACGCAGTATTTT. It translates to CASSGGSSGEGRSTDTQYF.

The DNA of the CDR3 is TGTGCCAGCAGTTATGGGAGGGCAACTGCTAATGAGCAGTTCTTC. Its protein is CASSYGRATANEQFF. This chain joins TRBV6-2 or TRBV6-3 and TRBJ2-1, with 7 bases lining up with TRBD2. The V gene end was trimmed by 3 bases and the J gene end by 7 bases; junction bases not matched to a gene: 9. The CDR3 has 15 residues. Germline-derived CDR1 and CDR2 are MNHEY and SVGEGT.

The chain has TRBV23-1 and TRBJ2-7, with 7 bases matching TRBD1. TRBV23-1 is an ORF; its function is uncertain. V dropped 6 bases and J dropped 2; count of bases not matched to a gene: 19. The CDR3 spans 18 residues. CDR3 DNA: TGCGCCAGCAGGGGAGCGACAGGGTATGCGTTAAGGACCTACGAGCAGTACTTC. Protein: CASRGATGYALRTYEQYF.

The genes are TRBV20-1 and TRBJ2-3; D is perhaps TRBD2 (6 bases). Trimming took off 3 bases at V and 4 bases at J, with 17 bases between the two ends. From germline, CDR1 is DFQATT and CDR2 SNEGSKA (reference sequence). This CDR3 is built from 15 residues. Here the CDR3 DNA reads TGCAGTGCTAGCCAGGGAAGGGGACTTCCAGATACGCAGTATTTT. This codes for CSASQGRGLPDTQYF.

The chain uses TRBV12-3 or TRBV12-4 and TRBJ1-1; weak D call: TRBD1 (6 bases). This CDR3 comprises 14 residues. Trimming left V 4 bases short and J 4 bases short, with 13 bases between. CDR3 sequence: CASSSQQGLTEAFF. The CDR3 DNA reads TGTGCCAGCAGTTCGCAACAGGGACTCACTGAAGCTTTCTTT.

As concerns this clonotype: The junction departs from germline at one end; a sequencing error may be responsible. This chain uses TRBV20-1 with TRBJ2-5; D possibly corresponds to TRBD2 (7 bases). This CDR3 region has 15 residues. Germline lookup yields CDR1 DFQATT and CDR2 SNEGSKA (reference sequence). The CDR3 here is CSARDGRGPQETRYF. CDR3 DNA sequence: TGCAGTGCTAGAGATGGGCGGGGGCCCCAAGAGACCCGGTACTTC.

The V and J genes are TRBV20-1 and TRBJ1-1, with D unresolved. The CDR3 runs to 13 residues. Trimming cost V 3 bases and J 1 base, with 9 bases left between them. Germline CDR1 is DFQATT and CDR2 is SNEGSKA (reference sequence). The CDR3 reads CSASFKANTEAFF. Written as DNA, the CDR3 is TGCAGTGCTAGTTTTAAGGCGAACACTGAAGCTTTCTTT.

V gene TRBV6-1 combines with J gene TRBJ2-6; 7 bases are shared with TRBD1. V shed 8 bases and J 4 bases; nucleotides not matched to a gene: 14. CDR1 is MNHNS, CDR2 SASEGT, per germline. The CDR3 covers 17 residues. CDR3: CASSRAAGGSGANVLTF. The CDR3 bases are TGTGCCAGCTCACGCGCCGCAGGGGGATCGGGGGCCAACGTCCTGACTTTC.

The CDR3 nucleotides are TGTGCCAGCAGCTTAGAACTGGGACTCGAGACCCAGTACTTC. Its protein is CASSLELGLETQYF. The gene calls are TRBV11-2 and TRBJ2-5, with a possible D match to TRBD2 (6 bases). CDR1 and CDR2 from the germline V gene are SGHAT and FQNNGV. The CDR3 is 14 residues long. The germline V and J ends were trimmed by 0 bases and 5 bases, with 10 bases remaining between them.

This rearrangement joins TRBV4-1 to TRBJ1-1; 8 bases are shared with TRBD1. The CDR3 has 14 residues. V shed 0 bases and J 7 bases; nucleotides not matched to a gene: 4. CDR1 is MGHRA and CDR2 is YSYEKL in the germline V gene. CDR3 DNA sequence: TGCGCCAGCAGCCAAGACAGGGGGCCTGATGAAGCTTTCTTT. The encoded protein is CASSQDRGPDEAFF.

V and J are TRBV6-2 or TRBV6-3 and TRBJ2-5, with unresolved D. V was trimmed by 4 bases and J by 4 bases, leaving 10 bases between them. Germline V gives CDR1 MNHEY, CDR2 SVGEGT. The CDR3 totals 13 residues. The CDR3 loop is CASSCRARETQYF. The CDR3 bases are TGTGCCAGCAGTTGCCGGGCTCGAGAGACCCAGTACTTC.

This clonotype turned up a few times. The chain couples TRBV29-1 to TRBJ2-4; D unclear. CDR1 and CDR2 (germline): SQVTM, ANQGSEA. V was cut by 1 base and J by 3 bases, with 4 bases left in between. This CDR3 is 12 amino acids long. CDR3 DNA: TGCAGCGTTGAAGGTGTCAAAAACATTCAGTACTTC. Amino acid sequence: CSVEGVKNIQYF.

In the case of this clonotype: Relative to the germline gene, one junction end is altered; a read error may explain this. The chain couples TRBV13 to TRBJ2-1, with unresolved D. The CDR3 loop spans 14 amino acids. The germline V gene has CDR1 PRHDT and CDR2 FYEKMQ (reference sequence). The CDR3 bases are TGCACCAGCAGCCCCGGACGCAATTACAATGAGCAGTTCTTC. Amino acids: CTSSPGRNYNEQFF.

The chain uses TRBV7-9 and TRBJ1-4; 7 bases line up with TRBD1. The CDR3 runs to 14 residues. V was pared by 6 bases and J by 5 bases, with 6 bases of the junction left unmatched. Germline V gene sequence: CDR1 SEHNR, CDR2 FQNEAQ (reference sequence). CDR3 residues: CASSLGQLNEKLFF. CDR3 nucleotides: TGTGCCAGCAGTTTGGGACAGCTGAATGAAAAACTGTTTTTT.

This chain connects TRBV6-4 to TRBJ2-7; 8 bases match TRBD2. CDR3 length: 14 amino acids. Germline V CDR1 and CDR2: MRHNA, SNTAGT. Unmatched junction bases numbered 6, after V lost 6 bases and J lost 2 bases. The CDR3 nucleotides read TGTGCCAGCAGCCCGGGAGGGGGTGCCTACGAGCAGTACTTC. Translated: CASSPGGGAYEQYF.

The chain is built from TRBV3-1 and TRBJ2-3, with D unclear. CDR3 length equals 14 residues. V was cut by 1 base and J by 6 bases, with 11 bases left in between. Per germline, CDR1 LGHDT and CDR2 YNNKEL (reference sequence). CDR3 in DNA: TGTGCCAGCAGCCAAGTATCGACTGGGGATACGCAGTATTTT. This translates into CASSQVSTGDTQYF.

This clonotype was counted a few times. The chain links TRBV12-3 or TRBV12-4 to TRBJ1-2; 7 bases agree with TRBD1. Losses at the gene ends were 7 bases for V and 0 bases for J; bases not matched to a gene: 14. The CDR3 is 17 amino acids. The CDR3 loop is CASTLGGTELANYGYTF. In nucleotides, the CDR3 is TGTGCCAGCACCCTAGGGGGGACAGAGTTAGCTAACTATGGCTACACCTTC.